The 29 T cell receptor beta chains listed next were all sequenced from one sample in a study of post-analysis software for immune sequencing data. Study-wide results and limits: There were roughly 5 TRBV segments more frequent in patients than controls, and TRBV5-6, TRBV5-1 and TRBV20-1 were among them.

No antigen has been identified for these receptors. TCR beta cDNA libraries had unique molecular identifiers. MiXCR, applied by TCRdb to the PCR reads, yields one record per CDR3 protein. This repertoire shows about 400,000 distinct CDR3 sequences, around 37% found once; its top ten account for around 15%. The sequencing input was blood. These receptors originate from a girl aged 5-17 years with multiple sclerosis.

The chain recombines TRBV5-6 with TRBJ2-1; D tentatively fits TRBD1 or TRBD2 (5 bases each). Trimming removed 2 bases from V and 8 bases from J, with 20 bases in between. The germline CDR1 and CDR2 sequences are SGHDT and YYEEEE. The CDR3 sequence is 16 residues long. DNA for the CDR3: TGTGCCAGCAGCTTATATCTGGGACCGCGTTTTCATGAGCAGTTCTTC. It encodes CASSLYLGPRFHEQFF.

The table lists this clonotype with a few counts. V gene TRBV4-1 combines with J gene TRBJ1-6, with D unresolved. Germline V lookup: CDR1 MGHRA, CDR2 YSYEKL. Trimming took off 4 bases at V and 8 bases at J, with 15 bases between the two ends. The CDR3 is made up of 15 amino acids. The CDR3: CASSPNQDRDSPLHF. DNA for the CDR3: TGCGCCAGCAGCCCCAACCAGGACCGGGATTCACCCCTCCACTTT.

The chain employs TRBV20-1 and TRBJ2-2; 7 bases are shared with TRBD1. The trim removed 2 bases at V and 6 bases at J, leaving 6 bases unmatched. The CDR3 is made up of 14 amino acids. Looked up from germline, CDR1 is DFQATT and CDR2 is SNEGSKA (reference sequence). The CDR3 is CSARRPQGAGELFF. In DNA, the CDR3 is TGCAGTGCTAGACGACCCCAGGGGGCCGGGGAGCTGTTTTTT.

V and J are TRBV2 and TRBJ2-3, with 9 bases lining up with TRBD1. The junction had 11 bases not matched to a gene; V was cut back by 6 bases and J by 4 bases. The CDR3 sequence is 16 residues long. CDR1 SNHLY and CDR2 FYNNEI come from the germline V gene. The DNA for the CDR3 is TGTGCCAGCAGGCACAGGACAGGGGTGAGAGCAGATACGCAGTATTTT. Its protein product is CASRHRTGVRADTQYF.

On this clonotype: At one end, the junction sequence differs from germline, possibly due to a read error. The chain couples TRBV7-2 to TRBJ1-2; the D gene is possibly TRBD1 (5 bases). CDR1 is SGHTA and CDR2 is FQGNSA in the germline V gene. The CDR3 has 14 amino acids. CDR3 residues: CASSLVRAGYGDTF. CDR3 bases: TGTGCCAGCAGCTTAGTAAGGGCAGGGTATGGCGACACCTTC.

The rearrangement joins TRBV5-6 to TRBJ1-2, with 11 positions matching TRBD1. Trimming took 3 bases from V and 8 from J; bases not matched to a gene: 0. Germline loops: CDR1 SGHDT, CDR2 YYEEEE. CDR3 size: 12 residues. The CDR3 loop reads CASSWTGGGYTF. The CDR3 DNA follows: TGTGCCAGCAGCTGGACAGGGGGCGGCTACACCTTC.

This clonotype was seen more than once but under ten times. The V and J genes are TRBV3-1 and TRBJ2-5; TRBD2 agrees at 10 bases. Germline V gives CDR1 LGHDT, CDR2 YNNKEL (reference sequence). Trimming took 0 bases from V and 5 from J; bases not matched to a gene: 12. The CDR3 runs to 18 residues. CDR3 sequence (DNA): TGTGCCAGCAGCCAAGATCTGATGTCTAGCGGGGGCCGGGAGACCCAGTACTTC. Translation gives CASSQDLMSSGGRETQYF.

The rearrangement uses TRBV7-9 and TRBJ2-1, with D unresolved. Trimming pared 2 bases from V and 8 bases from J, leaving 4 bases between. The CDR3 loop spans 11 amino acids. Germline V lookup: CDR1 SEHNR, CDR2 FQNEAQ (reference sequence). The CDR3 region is CASSLIDEQFF. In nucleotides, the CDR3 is TGTGCCAGCAGCTTAATCGATGAGCAGTTCTTC.

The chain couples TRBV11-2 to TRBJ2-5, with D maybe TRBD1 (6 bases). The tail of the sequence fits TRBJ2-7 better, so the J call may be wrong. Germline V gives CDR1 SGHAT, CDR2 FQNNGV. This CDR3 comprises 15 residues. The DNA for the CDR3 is TGTGCCAGCAGCATTTACAGGGAAAGGCCCTACGAGCAGTACTTC. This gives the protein CASSIYRERPYEQYF.

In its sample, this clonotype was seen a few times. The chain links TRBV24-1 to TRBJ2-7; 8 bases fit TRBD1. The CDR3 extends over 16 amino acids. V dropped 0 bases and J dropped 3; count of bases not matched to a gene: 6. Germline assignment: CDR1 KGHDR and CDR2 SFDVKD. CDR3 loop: CATSDLGTGGHYEQYF. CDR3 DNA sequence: TGTGCCACCAGTGATTTGGGCACAGGGGGTCACTACGAGCAGTACTTC.

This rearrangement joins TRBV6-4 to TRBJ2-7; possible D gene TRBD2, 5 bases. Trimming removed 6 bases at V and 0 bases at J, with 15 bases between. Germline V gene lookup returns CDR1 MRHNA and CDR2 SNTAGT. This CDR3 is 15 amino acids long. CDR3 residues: CASSLIPRASYEQYF. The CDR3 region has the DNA TGTGCCAGCAGCTTAATTCCGAGGGCCTCCTACGAGCAGTACTTC.

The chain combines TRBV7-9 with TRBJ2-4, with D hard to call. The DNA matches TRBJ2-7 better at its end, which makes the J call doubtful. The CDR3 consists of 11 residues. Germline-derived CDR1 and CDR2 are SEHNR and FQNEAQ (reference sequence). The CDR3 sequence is CASSQLPEQYF. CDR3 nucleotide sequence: TGTGCCAGCAGTCAACTTCCCGAGCAGTACTTC.

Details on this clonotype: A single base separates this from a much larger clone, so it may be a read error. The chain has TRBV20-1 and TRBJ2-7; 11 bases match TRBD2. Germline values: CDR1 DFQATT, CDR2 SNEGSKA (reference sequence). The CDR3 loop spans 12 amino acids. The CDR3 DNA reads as TGCAGGGCTACTAGCGGGGGCAACGAGCAGTACTTC. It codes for CRATSGGNEQYF.

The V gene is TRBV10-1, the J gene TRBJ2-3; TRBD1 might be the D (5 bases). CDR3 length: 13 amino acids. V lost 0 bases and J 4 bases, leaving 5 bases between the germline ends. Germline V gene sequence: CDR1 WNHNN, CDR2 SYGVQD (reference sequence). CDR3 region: CASSESGADTQYF. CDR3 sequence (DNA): TGCGCCAGCAGTGAGTCAGGGGCAGATACGCAGTATTTT.

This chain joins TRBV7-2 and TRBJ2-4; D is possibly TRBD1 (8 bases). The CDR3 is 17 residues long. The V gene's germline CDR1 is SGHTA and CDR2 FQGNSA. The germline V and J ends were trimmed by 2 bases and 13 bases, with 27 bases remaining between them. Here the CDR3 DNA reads TGTGCCAGCAGCTTACGGGCAGGGGGCCAGAGGGCGGGAGAGCAGTACTTC. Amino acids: CASSLRAGGQRAGEQYF.

The CDR3 protein is CASSLSTGSNQPQHF. The CDR3 nucleotides are TGCGCCAGCAGCTTGAGTACCGGTAGCAATCAGCCCCAGCATTTT. This chain uses TRBV5-1 with TRBJ1-5; D not certain. CDR3 size: 15 residues. Trimming removed 1 base at V and 0 bases at J, with 8 bases between. Germline CDR1 and CDR2: SGHRS and YFSETQ.

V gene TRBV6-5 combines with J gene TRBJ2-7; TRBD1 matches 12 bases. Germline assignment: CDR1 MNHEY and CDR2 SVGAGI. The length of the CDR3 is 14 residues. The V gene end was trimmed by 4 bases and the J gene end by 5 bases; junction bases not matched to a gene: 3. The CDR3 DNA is TGTGCCAGCAGTTTCCGGGACAGGGGGCACGAGCAGTACTTC. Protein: CASSFRDRGHEQYF.

CDR3 bases: TGCGCCAGCAGCCAGACGGTCTTTTGGAGGCCAGATACGCAGTATTTT. As protein: CASSQTVFWRPDTQYF. The genes are TRBV4-1 and TRBJ2-3; TRBD2 might be the D (5 bases). The CDR3 runs to 16 residues. Germline assignment: CDR1 MGHRA and CDR2 YSYEKL. V shed 3 bases and J shed 4 bases, with 17 bases lying between them.

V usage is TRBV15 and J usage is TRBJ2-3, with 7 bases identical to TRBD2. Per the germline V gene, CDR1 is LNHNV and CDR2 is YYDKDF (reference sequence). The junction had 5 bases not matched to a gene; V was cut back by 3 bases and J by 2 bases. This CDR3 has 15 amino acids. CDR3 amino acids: CATSRSSGDTDTQYF. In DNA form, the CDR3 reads TGTGCCACCAGCAGGTCGAGCGGGGACACAGATACGCAGTATTTT.

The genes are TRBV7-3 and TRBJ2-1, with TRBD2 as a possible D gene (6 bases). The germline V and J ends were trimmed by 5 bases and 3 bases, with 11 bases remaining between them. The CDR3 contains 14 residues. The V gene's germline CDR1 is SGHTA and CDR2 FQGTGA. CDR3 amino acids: CASSPRRGYNEQFF. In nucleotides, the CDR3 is TGTGCCAGCAGCCCTCGGCGGGGCTACAATGAGCAGTTCTTC.

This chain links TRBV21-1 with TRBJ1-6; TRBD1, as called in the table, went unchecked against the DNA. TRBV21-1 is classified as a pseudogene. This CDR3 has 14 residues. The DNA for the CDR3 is TGTGCCAGCTTAGGGGGTGCCCATAATTCACCCCTCCACTTT. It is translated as CASLGGAHNSPLHF.

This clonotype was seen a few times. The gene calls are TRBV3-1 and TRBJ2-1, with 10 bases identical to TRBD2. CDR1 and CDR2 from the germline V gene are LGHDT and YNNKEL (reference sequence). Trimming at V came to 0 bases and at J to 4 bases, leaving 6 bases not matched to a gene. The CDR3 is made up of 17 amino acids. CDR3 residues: CASSQDERGGRYNEQFF. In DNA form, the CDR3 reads TGTGCCAGCAGCCAAGACGAGCGGGGGGGCAGATACAATGAGCAGTTCTTC.

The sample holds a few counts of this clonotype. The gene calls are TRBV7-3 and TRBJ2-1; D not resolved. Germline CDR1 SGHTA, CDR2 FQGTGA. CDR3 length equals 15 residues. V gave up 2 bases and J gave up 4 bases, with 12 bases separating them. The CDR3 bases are TGTGCCAGCAGCTTAGTAGGGCAAGAATACAATGAGCAGTTCTTC. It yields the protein CASSLVGQEYNEQFF.

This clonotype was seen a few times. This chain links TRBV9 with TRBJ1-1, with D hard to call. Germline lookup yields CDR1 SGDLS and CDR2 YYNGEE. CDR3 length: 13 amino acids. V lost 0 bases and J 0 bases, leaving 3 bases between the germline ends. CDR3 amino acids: CASSVDMNTEAFF. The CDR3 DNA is TGTGCCAGCAGCGTAGACATGAACACTGAAGCTTTCTTT.

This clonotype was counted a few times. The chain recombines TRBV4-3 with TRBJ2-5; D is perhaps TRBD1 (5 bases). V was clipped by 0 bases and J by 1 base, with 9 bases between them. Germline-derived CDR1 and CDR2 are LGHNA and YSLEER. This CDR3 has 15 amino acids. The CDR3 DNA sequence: TGCGCCAGCAGCCAAGATCGAAGGGGCCAAGAGACCCAGTACTTC. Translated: CASSQDRRGQETQYF.

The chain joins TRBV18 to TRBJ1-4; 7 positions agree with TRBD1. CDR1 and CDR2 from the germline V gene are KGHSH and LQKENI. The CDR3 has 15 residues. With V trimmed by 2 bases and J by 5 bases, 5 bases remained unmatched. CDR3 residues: CASSPTGTVNEKLFF. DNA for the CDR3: TGTGCCAGCTCACCAACCGGGACAGTAAATGAAAAACTGTTTTTT.

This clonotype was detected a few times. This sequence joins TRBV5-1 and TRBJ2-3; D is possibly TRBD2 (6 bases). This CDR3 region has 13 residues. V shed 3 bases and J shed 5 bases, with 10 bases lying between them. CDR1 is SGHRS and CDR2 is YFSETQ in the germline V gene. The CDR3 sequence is CASSSIGGDTQYF. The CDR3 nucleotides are TGCGCCAGCAGCTCCATCGGGGGAGATACGCAGTATTTT. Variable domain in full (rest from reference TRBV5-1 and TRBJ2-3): KAGVTQTPRYLIKTRGQQVTLSCSPISGHRSVSWYQQTPGQGLQFLFEYFSETQRNKGNFPGRFSGRQFSNSRSEMNVSTLELGDSALYLCASSSIGGDTQYFGPGTRLTVL.

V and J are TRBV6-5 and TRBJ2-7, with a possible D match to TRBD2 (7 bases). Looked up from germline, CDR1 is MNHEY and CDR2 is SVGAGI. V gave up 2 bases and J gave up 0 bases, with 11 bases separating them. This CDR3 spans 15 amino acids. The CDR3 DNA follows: TGTGCCAGCAGTTACGGTGGGGGGGCCTCCTACGAGCAGTACTTC. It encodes CASSYGGGASYEQYF.

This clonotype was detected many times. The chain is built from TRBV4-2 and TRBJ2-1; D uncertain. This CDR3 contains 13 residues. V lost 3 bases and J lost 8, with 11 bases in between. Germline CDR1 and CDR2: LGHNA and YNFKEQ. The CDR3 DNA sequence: TGTGCCAGCAGCCATCCCTCTAGAGATGAGCAGTTCTTC. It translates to CASSHPSRDEQFF.